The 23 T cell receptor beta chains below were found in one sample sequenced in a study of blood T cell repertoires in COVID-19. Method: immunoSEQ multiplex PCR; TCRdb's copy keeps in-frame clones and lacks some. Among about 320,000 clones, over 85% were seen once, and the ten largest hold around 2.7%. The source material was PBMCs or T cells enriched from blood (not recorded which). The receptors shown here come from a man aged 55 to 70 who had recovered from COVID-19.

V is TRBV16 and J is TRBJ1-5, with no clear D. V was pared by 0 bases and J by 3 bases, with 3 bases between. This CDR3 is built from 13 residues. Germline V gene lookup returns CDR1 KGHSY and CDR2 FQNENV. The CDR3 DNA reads TGTGCCAGCAGCCAATCCAACAATCAGCCCCAGCATTTT. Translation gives CASSQSNNQPQHF.

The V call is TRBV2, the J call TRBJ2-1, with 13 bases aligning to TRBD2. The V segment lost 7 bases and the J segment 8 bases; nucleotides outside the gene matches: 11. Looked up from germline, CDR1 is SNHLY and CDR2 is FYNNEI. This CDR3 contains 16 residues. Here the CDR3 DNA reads TGTGCCAGCAACTTACTAGCGGGGGGGAAGTTCGATGAGCAGTTCTTC. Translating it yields CASNLLAGGKFDEQFF.

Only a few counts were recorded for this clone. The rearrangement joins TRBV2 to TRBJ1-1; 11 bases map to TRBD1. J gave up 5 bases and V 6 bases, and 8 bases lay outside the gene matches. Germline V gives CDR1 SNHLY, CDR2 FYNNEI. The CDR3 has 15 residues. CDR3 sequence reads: CASRRTGGPWTEAFF. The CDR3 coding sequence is TGTGCCAGCAGGCGGACAGGGGGCCCGTGGACTGAAGCTTTCTTT.

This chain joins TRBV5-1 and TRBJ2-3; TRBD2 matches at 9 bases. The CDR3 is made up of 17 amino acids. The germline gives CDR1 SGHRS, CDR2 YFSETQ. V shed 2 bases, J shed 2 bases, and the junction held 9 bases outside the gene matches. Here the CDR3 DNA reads TGCGCCAGCAGCTTCGAGGCCGGGACTAGCTACACAGATACGCAGTATTTT. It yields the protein CASSFEAGTSYTDTQYF.

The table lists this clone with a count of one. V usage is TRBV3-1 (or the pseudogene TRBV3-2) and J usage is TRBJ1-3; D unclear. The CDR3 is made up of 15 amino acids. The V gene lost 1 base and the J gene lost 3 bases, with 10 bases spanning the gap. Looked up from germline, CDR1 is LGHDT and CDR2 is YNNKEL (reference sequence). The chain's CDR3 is CASSQVRLNGNTIYF. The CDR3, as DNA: TGTGCCAGCAGCCAAGTACGGTTAAATGGAAACACCATATATTTT.

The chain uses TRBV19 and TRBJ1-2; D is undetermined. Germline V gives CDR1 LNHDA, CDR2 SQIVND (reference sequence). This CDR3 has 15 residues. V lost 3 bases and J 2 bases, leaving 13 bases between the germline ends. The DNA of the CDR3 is TGTGCCAGTAGTATTTCTGCAAACACCAACTATGGCTACACCTTC. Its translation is CASSISANTNYGYTF.

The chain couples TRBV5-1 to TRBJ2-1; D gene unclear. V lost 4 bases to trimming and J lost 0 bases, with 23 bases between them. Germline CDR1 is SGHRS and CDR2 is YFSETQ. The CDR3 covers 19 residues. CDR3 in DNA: TGCGCCAGCAGCCGCGAACGACCGGTGGTGGAGAGCTCCTACAATGAGCAGTTCTTC. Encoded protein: CASSRERPVVESSYNEQFF.

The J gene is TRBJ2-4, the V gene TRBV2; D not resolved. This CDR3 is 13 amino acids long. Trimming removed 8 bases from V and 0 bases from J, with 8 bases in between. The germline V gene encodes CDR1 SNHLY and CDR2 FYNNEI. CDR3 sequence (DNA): TGTGCCAGCGCCATAGAAGCCAAAAACATTCAGTACTTC. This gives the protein CASAIEAKNIQYF. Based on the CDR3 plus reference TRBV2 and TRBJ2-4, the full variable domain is EPEVTQTPSHQVTQMGQEVILRCVPISNHLYFYWYRQILGQKVEFLVSFYNNEISEKSEIFDDQFSVERPDGSNFTLKIRSTKLEDSAMYFCASAIEAKNIQYFGAGTRLSVL.

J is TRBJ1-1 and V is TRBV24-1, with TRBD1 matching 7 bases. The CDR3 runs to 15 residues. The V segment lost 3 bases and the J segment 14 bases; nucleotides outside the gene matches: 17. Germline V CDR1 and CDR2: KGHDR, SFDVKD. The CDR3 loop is CATSDPRTTAGTVFF. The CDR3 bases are TGTGCCACCAGTGATCCCAGGACAACAGCCGGGACAGTGTTCTTT.

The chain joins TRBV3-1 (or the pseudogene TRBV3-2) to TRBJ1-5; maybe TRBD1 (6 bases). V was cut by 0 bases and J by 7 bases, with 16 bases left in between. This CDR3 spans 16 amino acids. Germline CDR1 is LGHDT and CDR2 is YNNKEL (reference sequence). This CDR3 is CASSQDDRWVNQPQHF. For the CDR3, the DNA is TGTGCCAGCAGCCAAGACGACAGGTGGGTAAACCAGCCCCAGCATTTT.

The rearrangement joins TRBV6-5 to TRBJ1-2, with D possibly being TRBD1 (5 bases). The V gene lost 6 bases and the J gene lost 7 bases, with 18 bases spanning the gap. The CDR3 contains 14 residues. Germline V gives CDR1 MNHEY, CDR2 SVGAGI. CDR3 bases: TGTGCCAGCAGGGACTGGGACCCTAGCGGTGGCTACACCTTC. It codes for CASRDWDPSGGYTF.

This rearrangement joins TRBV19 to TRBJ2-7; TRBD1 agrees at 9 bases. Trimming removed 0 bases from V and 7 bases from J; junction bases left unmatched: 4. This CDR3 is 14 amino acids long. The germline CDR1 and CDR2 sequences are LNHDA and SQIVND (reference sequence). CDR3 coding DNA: TGTGCCAGTAGTATAGAACAGGGGGCCGCTGAGCAGTACTTC. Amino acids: CASSIEQGAAEQYF.

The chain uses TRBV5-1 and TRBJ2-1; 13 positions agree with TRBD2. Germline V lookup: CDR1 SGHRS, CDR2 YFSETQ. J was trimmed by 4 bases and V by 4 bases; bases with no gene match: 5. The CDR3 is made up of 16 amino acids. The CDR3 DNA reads TGCGCCAGCAGCATCCGGACTAGCGGGGGATACAATGAGCAGTTCTTC. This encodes CASSIRTSGGYNEQFF.

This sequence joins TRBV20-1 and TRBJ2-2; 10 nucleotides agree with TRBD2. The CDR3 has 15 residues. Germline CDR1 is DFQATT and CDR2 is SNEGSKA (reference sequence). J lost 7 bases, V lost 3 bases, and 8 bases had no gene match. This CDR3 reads CSASYGTSAIGELFF. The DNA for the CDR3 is TGCAGTGCTAGTTACGGGACTAGCGCAATCGGGGAGCTGTTTTTT.

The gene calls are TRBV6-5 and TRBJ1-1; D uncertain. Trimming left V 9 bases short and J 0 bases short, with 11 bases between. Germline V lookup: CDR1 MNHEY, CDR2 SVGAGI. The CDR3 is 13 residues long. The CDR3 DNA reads TGTGCCAGTTACCGGGTTATGAACACTGAAGCTTTCTTT. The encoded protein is CASYRVMNTEAFF.

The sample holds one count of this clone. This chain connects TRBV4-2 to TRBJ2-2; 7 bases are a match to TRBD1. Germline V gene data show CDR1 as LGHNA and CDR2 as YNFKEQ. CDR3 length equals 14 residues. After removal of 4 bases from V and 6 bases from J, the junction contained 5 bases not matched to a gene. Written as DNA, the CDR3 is TGTGCCAGCAGCCGGACACAGGGGTCCGGGGAGCTGTTTTTT. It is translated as CASSRTQGSGELFF.

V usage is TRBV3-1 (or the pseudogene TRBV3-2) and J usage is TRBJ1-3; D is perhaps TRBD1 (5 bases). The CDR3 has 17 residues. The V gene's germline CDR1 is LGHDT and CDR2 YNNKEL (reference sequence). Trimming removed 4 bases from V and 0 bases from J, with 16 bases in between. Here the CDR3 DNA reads TGTGCCAGCAGCCTTAGGCAGACAGACAGCTCTGGAAACACCATATATTTT. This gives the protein CASSLRQTDSSGNTIYF.

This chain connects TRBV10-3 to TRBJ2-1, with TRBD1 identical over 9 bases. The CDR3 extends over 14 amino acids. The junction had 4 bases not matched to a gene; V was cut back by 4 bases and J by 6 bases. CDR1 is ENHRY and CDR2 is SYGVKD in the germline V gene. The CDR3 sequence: CAISVKGQGNEQFF. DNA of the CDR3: TGTGCCATCAGTGTCAAGGGACAGGGCAATGAGCAGTTCTTC.

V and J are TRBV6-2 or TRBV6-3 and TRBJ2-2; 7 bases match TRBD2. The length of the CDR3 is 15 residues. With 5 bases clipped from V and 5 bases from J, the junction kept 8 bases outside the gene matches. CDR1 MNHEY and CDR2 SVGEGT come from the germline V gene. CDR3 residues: CASSKASGTTGELFF. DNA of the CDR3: TGTGCCAGCAGTAAGGCTAGCGGCACAACCGGGGAGCTGTTTTTT.

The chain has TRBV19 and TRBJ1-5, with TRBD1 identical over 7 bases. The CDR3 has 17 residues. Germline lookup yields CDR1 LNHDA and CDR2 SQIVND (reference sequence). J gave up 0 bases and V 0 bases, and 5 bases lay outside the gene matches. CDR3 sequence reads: CASSIETGTVSNQPQHF. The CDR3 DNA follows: TGTGCCAGTAGTATAGAGACCGGGACAGTTAGCAATCAGCCCCAGCATTTT. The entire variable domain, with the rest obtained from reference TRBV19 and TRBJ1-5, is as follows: DGGITQSPKYLFRKEGQNVTLSCEQNLNHDAMYWYRQDPGQGLRLIYYSQIVNDFQKGDIAEGYSVSREKKESFPLTVTSAQKNPTAFYLCASSIETGTVSNQPQHFGDGTRLSIL.

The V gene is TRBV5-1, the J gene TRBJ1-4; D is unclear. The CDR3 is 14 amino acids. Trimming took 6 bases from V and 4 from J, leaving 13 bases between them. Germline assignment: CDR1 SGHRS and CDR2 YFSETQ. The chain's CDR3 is CASTPWENNEKLFF. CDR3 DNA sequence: TGCGCCAGCACTCCATGGGAGAATAATGAAAAACTGTTTTTT.

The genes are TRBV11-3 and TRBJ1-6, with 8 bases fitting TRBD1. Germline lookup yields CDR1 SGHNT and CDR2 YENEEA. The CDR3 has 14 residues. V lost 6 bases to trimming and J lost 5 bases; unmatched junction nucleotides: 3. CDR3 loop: CASRTDRDNSPLHF. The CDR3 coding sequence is TGTGCCAGCAGAACGGACAGGGATAATTCACCCCTCCACTTT.

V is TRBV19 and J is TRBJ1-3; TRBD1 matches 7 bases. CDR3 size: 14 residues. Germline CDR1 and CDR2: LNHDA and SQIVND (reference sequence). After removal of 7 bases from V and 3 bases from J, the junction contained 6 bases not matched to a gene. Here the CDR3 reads CASIDRANGNTIYF. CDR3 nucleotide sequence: TGTGCCAGTATTGACAGGGCCAATGGAAACACCATATATTTT.